Given below is one T cell receptor (beta chain) in context. Its target is unknown. Investigators reverse transcribed all isolated RNA, so they sequenced expressed TCRB transcripts. The repertoire was sequenced with immunoSEQ multiplex PCR; TCRdb's copy has only in-frame clones and lacks some. Here the sample spans 160,000 or so clones, about 10% being singletons. In germline, CDR1 is SGHRS, CDR2 YFSETQ. CDR3 length equals 14 residues. The J segment lost 6 bases and the V segment lost 2 bases, leaving 3 bases of the junction unmatched. The data were obtained in a study of beta chain features in type 1 diabetes. CD45RO/CCR7/CD25/CD127/CD95/CD27 staining was used to isolate CD4+ naive, central memory, regulatory and stem cell-like memory cells by sorting. Study-level findings and limits: Shortening of TCRB CDR3s, moderate but significant, appeared in all four CD4+ subsets of Type 1 diabetes patients. cDNA sequencing could over-represent cells with high TCR expression. With patients and controls alike, PCR might favor shorter templates to an equal degree.

Sequencing input: central memory CD4+ T cells from blood. This TCR was recovered from a woman in her 30s with type 1 diabetes. V gene TRBV5-1 combines with J gene TRBJ1-5; the match to TRBD1 covers 9 bases. The CDR3 bases are TGCGCCAGCAGCTTCACGGGACAGGGTCAGCCCCAGCATTTT. Its translation: CASSFTGQGQPQHF. The full variable domain, completed using reference TRBV5-1 and TRBJ1-5, is KAGVTQTPRYLIKTRGQQVTLSCSPISGHRSVSWYQQTPGQGLQFLFEYFSETQRNKGNFPGRFSGRQFSNSRSEMNVSTLELGDSALYLCASSFTGQGQPQHFGDGTRLSIL.